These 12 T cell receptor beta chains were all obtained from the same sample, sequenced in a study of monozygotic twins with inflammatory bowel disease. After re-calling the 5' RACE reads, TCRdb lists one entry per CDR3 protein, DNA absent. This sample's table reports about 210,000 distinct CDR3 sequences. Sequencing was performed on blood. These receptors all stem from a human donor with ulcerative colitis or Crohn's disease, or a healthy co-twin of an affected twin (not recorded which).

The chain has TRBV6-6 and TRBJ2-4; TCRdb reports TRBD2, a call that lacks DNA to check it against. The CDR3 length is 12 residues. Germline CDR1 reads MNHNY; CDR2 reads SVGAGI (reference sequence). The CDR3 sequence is CASNLPGNIQYF.

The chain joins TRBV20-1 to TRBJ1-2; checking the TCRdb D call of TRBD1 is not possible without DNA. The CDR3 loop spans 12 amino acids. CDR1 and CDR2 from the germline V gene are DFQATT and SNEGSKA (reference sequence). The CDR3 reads CSPMGQGYGYTF.

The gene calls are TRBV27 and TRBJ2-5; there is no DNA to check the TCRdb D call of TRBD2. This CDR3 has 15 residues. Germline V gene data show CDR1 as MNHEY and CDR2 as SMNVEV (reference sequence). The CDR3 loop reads CASSFASGGVKTQYF.

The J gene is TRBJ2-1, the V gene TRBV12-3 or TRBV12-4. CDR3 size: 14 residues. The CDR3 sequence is CASSLLATYNEQFF.

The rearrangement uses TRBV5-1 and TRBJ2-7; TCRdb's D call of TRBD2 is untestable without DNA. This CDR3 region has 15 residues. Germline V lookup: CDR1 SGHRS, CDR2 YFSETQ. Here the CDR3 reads CASSFTLMTRYEQYF.

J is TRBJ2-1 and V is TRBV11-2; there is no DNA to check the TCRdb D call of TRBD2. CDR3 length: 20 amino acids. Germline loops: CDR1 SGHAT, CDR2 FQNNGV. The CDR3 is CASSLGTPLWLAGAYNEQFF.

CDR3 loop: CAISTGTSAYNEQFF. The chain joins TRBV10-3 to TRBJ2-1; TCRdb proposes TRBD2, but this gene call is untestable without DNA. From germline, CDR1 is ENHRY and CDR2 SYGVKD. There are 15 residues in the CDR3.

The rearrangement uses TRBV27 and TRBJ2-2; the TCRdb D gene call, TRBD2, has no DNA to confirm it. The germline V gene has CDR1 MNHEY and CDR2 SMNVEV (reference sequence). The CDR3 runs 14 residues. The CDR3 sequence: CASRGSGSTGELFF.

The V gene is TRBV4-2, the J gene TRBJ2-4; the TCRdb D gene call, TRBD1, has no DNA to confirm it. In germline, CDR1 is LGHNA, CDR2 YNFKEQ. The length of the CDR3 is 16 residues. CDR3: CASSQEWTGAKNIQYF.

CDR3: CSARPSRGETQYF. The chain recombines TRBV20-1 with TRBJ2-5; TCRdb's assignment of TRBD1 cannot be checked, as there is no DNA. Per the germline V gene, CDR1 is DFQATT and CDR2 is SNEGSKA (reference sequence). This CDR3 region has 13 residues.

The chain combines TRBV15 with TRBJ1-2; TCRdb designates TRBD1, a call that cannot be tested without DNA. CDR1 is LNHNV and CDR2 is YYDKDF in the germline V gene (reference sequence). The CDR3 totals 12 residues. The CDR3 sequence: CATSLTGSGYTF.

This chain's CDR3 is CASSDDTHRHF. This chain links TRBV5-1 with TRBJ1-6. CDR3 size: 11 residues. Germline assignment: CDR1 SGHRS and CDR2 YFSETQ.